This TCR beta chain emerged from a study of T-cell memory formation after mild COVID-19. Notes on this clonotype: Its antigen is as yet unknown.

Each CDR3 protein gets one entry after TCRdb re-called the 5' RACE reads with MiXCR. The profile covers 350,000 to 450,000 distinct CDR3 sequences, with around 20% appearing a single time and about 8.1% taken by the ten largest. V was pared by 2 bases and J by 1 base, with 17 bases between. CDR1 is SGHTS, CDR2 YDEGEE, per germline. The CDR3 has 17 amino acids. Study-level points and caveats: The SARS-CoV-2 specificity of second-wave clones reaching peak at day 37 remained unverified.

The TCR originated in an adult woman who had mild COVID-19 (a few samples of this study predate the infection). Cell type and time point are not known. Sequences were obtained from PBMCs or a T cell subset sorted from them (not recorded which). The V call is TRBV5-8, the J call TRBJ2-3; D may correspond to TRBD1 or TRBD2 (7 bases each). The CDR3 loop reads CASSLGRGLFGTDTQYF. The CDR3 nucleotides read TGTGCCAGCAGCTTAGGGAGGGGGCTATTTGGCACAGATACGCAGTATTTT.